This TCR beta chain originates from a study of blood T cell repertoires in COVID-19. Study in general: The study drew acute and convalescent COVID-19 samples from the United States, Italy and Spain.

While infection was still active, Seattle patients were enrolled and then followed longitudinally. Per the study methods: Amplification of reference gene primers was used by the study to estimate nucleated cell counts. Libraries were prepared by immunoSEQ multiplex PCR; TCRdb keeps only in-frame clonotypes and omits some of them. Clone size and the V and J calls come from that table; the DNA yielded D and trimming. The sample lists around 180,000 clones, roughly 76% seen once, with approximately 12% in the top ten. Trimming took 6 bases from V and 0 from J; bases not matched to a gene: 7. The CDR3 has 16 amino acids. Per germline, CDR1 MGHDK and CDR2 SYGVNS.

The chain has TRBV25-1 and TRBJ1-4, with TRBD1 matching over 7 bases. This clonotype was sampled from a woman older than 75 with COVID-19, enrolled during active disease. The sequencing input was peripheral blood. The DNA for the CDR3 is TGTGCCAGCAGCGGCCTCAGGGGGGCAACTAATGAAAAACTGTTTTTT. It specifies CASSGLRGATNEKLFF.